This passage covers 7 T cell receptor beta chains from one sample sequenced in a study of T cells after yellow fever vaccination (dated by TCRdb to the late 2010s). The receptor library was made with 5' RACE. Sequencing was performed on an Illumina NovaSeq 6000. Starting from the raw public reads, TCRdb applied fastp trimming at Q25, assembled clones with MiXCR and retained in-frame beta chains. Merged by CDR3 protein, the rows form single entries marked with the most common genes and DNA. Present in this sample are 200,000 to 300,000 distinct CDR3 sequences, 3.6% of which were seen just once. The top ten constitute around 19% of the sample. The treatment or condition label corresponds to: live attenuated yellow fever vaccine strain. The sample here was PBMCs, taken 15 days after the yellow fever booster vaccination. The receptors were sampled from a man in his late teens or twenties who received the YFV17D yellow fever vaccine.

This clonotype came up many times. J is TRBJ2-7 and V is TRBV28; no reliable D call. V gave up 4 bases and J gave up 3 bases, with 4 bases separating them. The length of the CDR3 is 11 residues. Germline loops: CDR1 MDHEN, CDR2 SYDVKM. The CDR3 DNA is TGTGCCAGCAGTTCTCTCTACGAGCAGTACGTC. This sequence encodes CASSSLYEQYV.

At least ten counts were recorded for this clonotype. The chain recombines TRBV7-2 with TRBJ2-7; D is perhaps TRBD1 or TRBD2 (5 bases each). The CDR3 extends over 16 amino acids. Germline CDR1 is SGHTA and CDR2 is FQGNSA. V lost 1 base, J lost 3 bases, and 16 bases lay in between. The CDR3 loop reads CASSLVGAAADYEQYF. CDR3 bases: TGTGCCAGCAGCTTAGTCGGGGCGGCGGCTGACTACGAGCAGTACTTC. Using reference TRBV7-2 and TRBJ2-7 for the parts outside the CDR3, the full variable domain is GAGVSQSPSNKVTEKGKDVELRCDPISGHTALYWYRQSLGQGLEFLIYFQGNSAPDKSGLPSDRFSAERTGGSVSTLTIQRTQQEDSAVYLCASSLVGAAADYEQYFGPGTRLTVT.

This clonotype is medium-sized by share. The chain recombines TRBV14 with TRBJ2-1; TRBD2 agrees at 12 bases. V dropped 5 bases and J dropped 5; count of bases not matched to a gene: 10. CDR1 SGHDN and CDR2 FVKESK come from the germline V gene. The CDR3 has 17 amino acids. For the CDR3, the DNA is TGTGCCAGCAGCACGACTAGCGGGGGTAGTGGGAACAATGAGCAGTTCTTC. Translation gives CASSTTSGGSGNNEQFF.

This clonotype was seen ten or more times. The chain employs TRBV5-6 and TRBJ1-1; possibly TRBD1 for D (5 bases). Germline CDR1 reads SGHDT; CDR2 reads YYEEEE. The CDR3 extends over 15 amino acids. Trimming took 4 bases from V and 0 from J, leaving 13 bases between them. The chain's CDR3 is CASSVTGVMNTEAFF. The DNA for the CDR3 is TGTGCCAGCAGCGTGACGGGGGTGATGAACACTGAAGCTTTCTTT.

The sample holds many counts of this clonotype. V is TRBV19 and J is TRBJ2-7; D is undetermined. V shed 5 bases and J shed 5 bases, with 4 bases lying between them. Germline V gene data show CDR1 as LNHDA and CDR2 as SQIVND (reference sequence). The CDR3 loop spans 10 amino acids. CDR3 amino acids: CASSSNEQYV. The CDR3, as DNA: TGTGCCAGTAGTTCCAACGAGCAGTACGTC.

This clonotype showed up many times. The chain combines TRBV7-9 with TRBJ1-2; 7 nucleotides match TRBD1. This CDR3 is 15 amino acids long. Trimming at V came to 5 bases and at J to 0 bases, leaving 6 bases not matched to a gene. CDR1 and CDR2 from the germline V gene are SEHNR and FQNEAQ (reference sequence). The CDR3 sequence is CASSPWDRTNYGYTF. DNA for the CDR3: TGTGCCAGCAGCCCCTGGGACAGAACTAACTATGGCTACACCTTC.

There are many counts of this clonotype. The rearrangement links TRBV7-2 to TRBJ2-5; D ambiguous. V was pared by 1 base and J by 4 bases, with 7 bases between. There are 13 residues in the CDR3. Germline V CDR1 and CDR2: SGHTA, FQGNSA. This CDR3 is CASSLEVRETQYF. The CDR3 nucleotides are TGTGCCAGCAGCTTAGAGGTCCGAGAGACCCAGTACTTC.